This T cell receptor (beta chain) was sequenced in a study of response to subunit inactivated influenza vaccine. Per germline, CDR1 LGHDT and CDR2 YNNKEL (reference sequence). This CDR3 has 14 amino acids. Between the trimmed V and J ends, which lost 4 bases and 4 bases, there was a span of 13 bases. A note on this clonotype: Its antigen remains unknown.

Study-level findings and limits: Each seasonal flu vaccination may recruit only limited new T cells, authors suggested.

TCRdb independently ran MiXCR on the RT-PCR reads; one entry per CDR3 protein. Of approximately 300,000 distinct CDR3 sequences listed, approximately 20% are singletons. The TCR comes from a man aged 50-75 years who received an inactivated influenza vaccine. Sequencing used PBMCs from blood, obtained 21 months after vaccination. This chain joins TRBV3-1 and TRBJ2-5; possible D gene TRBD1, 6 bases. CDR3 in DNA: TGTGCCAGCAGCCTCAGGGGAGTAGGAGAGACCCAGTACTTC. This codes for CASSLRGVGETQYF.